The 25 T cell receptor beta chains below were found in one sample sequenced in a study of cytomegalovirus exposure and HLA in healthy donors. PCR used 60 Vbeta primers and 13 Jbeta primers. Generated by immunoSEQ multiplex PCR, the TCRdb table keeps only in-frame clones and is missing some. With 120,000 to 150,000 clones in the sample, the ten largest clones hold roughly 2%. Sequenced sample: PBMCs. The receptors were sampled from a young woman in good health and CMV-seronegative.

This chain joins TRBV19 and TRBJ2-7, with 8 bases that match TRBD1. V trimming: 4 bases; J trimming: 4 bases; junction bases outside the gene matches: 6. The CDR3 contains 14 residues. Germline V gene lookup returns CDR1 LNHDA and CDR2 SQIVND (reference sequence). CDR3 nucleotide sequence: TGTGCCAGTAGTACCTCAGGGGGCGTATACGAGCAGTACTTC. Translating gives CASSTSGGVYEQYF.

J is TRBJ2-1 and V is TRBV6-5; 8 bases align to TRBD2. CDR1 MNHEY and CDR2 SVGAGI come from the germline V gene. J was trimmed by 9 bases and V by 6 bases; bases with no gene match: 7. The CDR3 runs 13 residues. CDR3 DNA: TGTGCCAGCAGAGGAGGCGGGGGGAGTGAGCAGTTCTTC. Encoded protein: CASRGGGGSEQFF.

The rearrangement links TRBV4-1 to TRBJ1-1; possibly TRBD1 for D (5 bases). Germline V gene data show CDR1 as MGHRA and CDR2 as YSYEKL. CDR3 length equals 17 residues. Trimming took 0 bases from V and 4 from J, leaving 18 bases between them. CDR3 amino acids: CASSQEALGGLSTEAFF. CDR3 coding DNA: TGCGCCAGCAGCCAAGAAGCCTTGGGGGGGTTGAGCACTGAAGCTTTCTTT.

In DNA, the CDR3 is TGTGCCAGCAGCGAGCGACTAGCGGGAGGCAATGAGCAGTTCTTC. It encodes CASSERLAGGNEQFF. The J gene is TRBJ2-1, the V gene TRBV7-2, with 13 nucleotides matching TRBD2. Germline CDR1 is SGHTA and CDR2 is FQGNSA. V lost 5 bases to trimming and J lost 6 bases; unmatched junction nucleotides: 4. The CDR3 loop spans 15 amino acids.

This chain links TRBV11-2 with TRBJ2-1; 7 nucleotides line up with TRBD2. V shed 6 bases, J shed 6 bases, and the junction held 8 bases outside the gene matches. Per germline, CDR1 SGHAT and CDR2 FQNNGV. CDR3 length: 14 amino acids. The CDR3 loop is CASRGRGGGNEQFF. DNA of the CDR3: TGTGCCAGCAGGGGGAGGGGTGGGGGCAATGAGCAGTTCTTC.

This sequence joins TRBV4-2 and TRBJ2-1, with 7 bases fitting TRBD2. V shed 0 bases and J 3 bases; nucleotides not matched to a gene: 5. The germline gives CDR1 LGHNA, CDR2 YNFKEQ. The CDR3 runs to 16 residues. The CDR3 nucleotides are TGTGCCAGCAGCCAAGACCTAGCGGAAAGCTACAATGAGCAGTTCTTC. It yields the protein CASSQDLAESYNEQFF.

The rearrangement links TRBV19 to TRBJ1-2; possible D gene TRBD1, 6 bases. The germline V and J ends were trimmed by 8 bases and 4 bases, with 8 bases remaining between them. The germline gives CDR1 LNHDA, CDR2 SQIVND (reference sequence). This CDR3 region has 11 residues. CDR3 amino acids: CASGQLYGYTF. In DNA form, the CDR3 reads TGTGCCAGTGGACAGCTCTATGGCTACACCTTC.

The chain couples TRBV12-5 to TRBJ2-3; 8 nucleotides line up with TRBD2. Per the germline V gene, CDR1 is LGHNT and CDR2 is FRNRAP. This CDR3 is built from 16 residues. V dropped 2 bases and J dropped 2; count of bases not matched to a gene: 6. The CDR3, as DNA: TGTGCTAGTGGTTTGACCAGCGGGAGATTCACAGATACGCAGTATTTT. Translating gives CASGLTSGRFTDTQYF.

The rearrangement links TRBV19 to TRBJ1-5; a weak D match, TRBD1 (6 bases). This CDR3 has 16 residues. V lost 3 bases, J lost 3 bases, and 15 bases lay in between. CDR1 and CDR2 (germline): LNHDA, SQIVND (reference sequence). The CDR3 DNA is TGTGCCAGTAGTATGTCAGGGCGGGGGCCCAATCAGCCCCAGCATTTT. It codes for CASSMSGRGPNQPQHF.

V usage is TRBV2 and J usage is TRBJ2-1; 10 nucleotides line up with TRBD2. The V gene's germline CDR1 is SNHLY and CDR2 FYNNEI. V lost 0 bases to trimming and J lost 6 bases; unmatched junction nucleotides: 5. This CDR3 is 16 amino acids long. DNA for the CDR3: TGTGCCAGCAGTGAAGCATTGGGACTAGCGAGCAATGAGCAGTTCTTC. This translates into CASSEALGLASNEQFF.

The chain couples TRBV27 to TRBJ2-2; D possibly corresponds to TRBD2 (6 bases). Germline V CDR1 and CDR2: MNHEY, SMNVEV (reference sequence). The CDR3 totals 15 residues. With 3 bases removed from V and 3 bases from J, the gap between germline ends came to 11 bases. This chain's CDR3 is CASSFAGWDTGELFF. The CDR3 bases are TGTGCCAGCAGTTTTGCGGGATGGGACACCGGGGAGCTGTTTTTT.

The chain links TRBV5-4 to TRBJ2-3, with D tentatively TRBD1 (7 bases). There are 16 residues in the CDR3. From germline, CDR1 is SGHNT and CDR2 YYREEE (reference sequence). The germline V and J ends were trimmed by 4 bases and 5 bases, with 20 bases remaining between them. CDR3 bases: TGTGCCAGCAGCAAACGTCAGGGGGGCGGCGGAGATACGCAGTATTTT. This sequence encodes CASSKRQGGGGDTQYF.

The V gene is TRBV30, the J gene TRBJ2-3; D remains ambiguous. The V and J ends lost 1 base and 5 bases respectively, with 4 bases between them. The CDR3 contains 11 residues. Germline CDR1 and CDR2: GTSNPN and SVGIG (reference sequence). The CDR3 loop reads CAWSALDTQYF. For the CDR3, the DNA is TGTGCCTGGAGTGCCCTAGATACGCAGTATTTT.

The rearrangement joins TRBV11-3 to TRBJ1-4; a weak D match, TRBD1 (5 bases). The CDR3 extends over 11 amino acids. Germline loops: CDR1 SGHNT, CDR2 YENEEA. Trimming pared 6 bases from V and 10 bases from J, leaving 9 bases between. The CDR3 bases are TGTGCCAGCAGTTTAAGGGGAAAACTGTTTTTT. Translation: CASSLRGKLFF.

The J gene is TRBJ1-1, the V gene TRBV18; a weak D match, TRBD1 (6 bases). Trimming removed 3 bases from V and 5 bases from J, with 19 bases in between. Germline assignment: CDR1 KGHSH and CDR2 LQKENI. This CDR3 has 16 amino acids. The CDR3 region is CASSPPVGGGETEAFF. In DNA, the CDR3 is TGTGCCAGCTCACCCCCGGTGGGAGGGGGGGAAACTGAAGCTTTCTTT.

The V gene is TRBV9, the J gene TRBJ2-5; 9 nucleotides align to TRBD2. CDR1 and CDR2 from the germline V gene are SGDLS and YYNGEE. The CDR3 runs 17 residues. The J segment lost 0 bases and the V segment lost 0 bases, leaving 6 bases of the junction unmatched. CDR3 DNA sequence: TGTGCCAGCAGCGTAGGGATTTCTAGCGGGGACCAAGAGACCCAGTACTTC. Translating gives CASSVGISSGDQETQYF.

The chain employs TRBV6-9 and TRBJ1-4; D gene ambiguous. Germline assignment: CDR1 MNHGY and CDR2 SVAAGI. This CDR3 comprises 14 residues. Trimming stripped 4 bases from V and 8 bases from J, with 14 bases between. In nucleotides, the CDR3 is TGTGCCAGCAGTTCCCCTTCGGGTTTGGAAAAACTGTTTTTT. This translates into CASSSPSGLEKLFF.

The chain couples TRBV7-2 to TRBJ2-1, with 7 bases lining up with TRBD1. This CDR3 contains 15 residues. Trimming removed 1 base from V and 1 base from J; junction bases left unmatched: 1. The germline gives CDR1 SGHTA, CDR2 FQGNSA. This chain's CDR3 is CASSLGQGSYNEQFF. CDR3 DNA: TGTGCCAGCAGCTTAGGACAGGGTTCCTACAATGAGCAGTTCTTC.

The J gene is TRBJ2-4, the V gene TRBV9, with TRBD1 matching over 8 bases. The trim removed 0 bases at V and 8 bases at J, leaving 7 bases unmatched. In germline, CDR1 is SGDLS, CDR2 YYNGEE. The CDR3 is 15 amino acids. CDR3 sequence (DNA): TGTGCCAGCAGCGTAGTCGGACAGGGAGGACACATTCAGTACTTC. Translation gives CASSVVGQGGHIQYF.

The V call is TRBV5-4, the J call TRBJ2-5; 7 bases align to TRBD1. Germline lookup yields CDR1 SGHNT and CDR2 YYREEE (reference sequence). J was trimmed by 3 bases and V by 4 bases; bases with no gene match: 9. The CDR3 contains 15 residues. CDR3 DNA sequence: TGTGCCAGCAGCATTTCACAGGGGTCGGAAGAGACCCAGTACTTC. It yields the protein CASSISQGSEETQYF.

The chain combines TRBV6-6 with TRBJ1-1; TRBD1 agrees at 9 bases. Germline V gene sequence: CDR1 MNHNY, CDR2 SVGAGI (reference sequence). This CDR3 has 15 residues. With V trimmed by 6 bases and J by 4 bases, 9 bases remained unmatched. This CDR3 reads CASSRDRADITEAFF. The DNA for the CDR3 is TGTGCCAGCAGCAGGGACAGGGCAGACATCACTGAAGCTTTCTTT.

With regard to this clone: Other nucleotide sequences in the sample specify the same CDR3. The CDR3 DNA is TGTGCCAGCAGCCCACCCCGCAGGTTCATCGAGGAGACCCAGTACTTC. It codes for CASSPPRRFIEETQYF. The chain has TRBV7-6 and TRBJ2-5; the D is unclear. Between the trimmed V and J ends, which lost 5 bases and 5 bases, there was a span of 21 bases. The germline CDR1 and CDR2 sequences are SGHVS and FNYEAQ. The CDR3 is 16 residues long.

V usage is TRBV6-6 and J usage is TRBJ1-5, with D perhaps matching TRBD1 (6 bases). V lost 2 bases and J lost 1, with 9 bases in between. This CDR3 region has 15 residues. In germline, CDR1 is MNHNY, CDR2 SVGAGI (reference sequence). CDR3 loop: CASSYVGGSNQPQHF. CDR3 nucleotide sequence: TGTGCCAGCAGTTACGTAGGGGGAAGCAATCAGCCCCAGCATTTT.

The chain couples TRBV6-6 to TRBJ2-7; 10 nucleotides line up with TRBD1. Germline V gene sequence: CDR1 MNHNY, CDR2 SVGAGI (reference sequence). The CDR3 runs to 14 residues. J gave up 2 bases and V 6 bases, and 4 bases lay outside the gene matches. The CDR3 DNA reads as TGTGCCAGCAGCGCGGACAGGGGGACCTACGAGCAGTACTTC. Amino acid sequence: CASSADRGTYEQYF.

V is TRBV7-6 and J is TRBJ2-1; 13 positions match TRBD2. Trimming at V came to 0 bases and at J to 8 bases, leaving 10 bases not matched to a gene. The CDR3 totals 18 residues. Germline values: CDR1 SGHVS, CDR2 FNYEAQ. The CDR3 sequence is CASSLAGMGTSGNDEQFF. The DNA for the CDR3 is TGTGCCAGCAGCTTAGCCGGTATGGGGACTAGCGGGAACGATGAGCAGTTCTTC.